Each of the 30 T cell receptor beta chains below was sequenced from the same sample in a study of T cells in Graves' hyperthyroidism and ophthalmopathy (dated by TCRdb to the late 2010s). The library was generated by multiplex PCR. Sequencing was performed on an Illumina HiSeq 2000. The TCR beta CDR3 regions were amplified from the RNA transcripts. A first-round RT-PCR of the TCR CDR3 used the HTBI primer set with the Qiagen OneStep RT-PCR kit. Using fastp at Q25 and MiXCR, TCRdb reprocessed the public reads and kept productive beta chains. Rows merge per CDR3 protein into single entries with the most common DNA and genes. For this sample the table gives hundreds of thousands of distinct CDR3 sequences, of which around 38% were detected only once. Clones ranked in the top ten supply about 9% of the sample. Sequencing used blood. All receptors derive from a man aged 18 to 30 with Graves' hyperthyroidism.

In the case of this clonotype: A read error is possible here, since a much larger clone lies one base away. This chain uses TRBV9 with TRBJ2-7; D call uncertain. The V gene's germline CDR1 is SGDLS and CDR2 YYNGEE. This CDR3 has 13 residues. V was clipped by 0 bases and J by 4 bases, with 8 bases between them. Here the CDR3 reads CASSVESAYEQYF. The CDR3, as DNA: TGTGCCAGCAGCGTAGAGTCAGCTTACGAGCAGTACTTC. Looking up the rest from reference TRBV9 and TRBJ2-7 gives the full variable domain: DSGVTQTPKHLITATGQRVTLRCSPRSGDLSVYWYQQSLDQGLQFLIQYYNGEERAKGNILERFSAQQFPDLHSELNLSSLELGDSALYFCASSVESAYEQYFGPGTRLTVT.

As to this clonotype: This may come from a read error, since a much larger clone is one base off. The CDR3 nucleotides are TGTGCCAGCAGCTTACTAGCGGGAGTGAACGGGCAGTACTTC. Translating it yields CASSLLAGVNGQYF. The genes are TRBV7-9 and TRBJ2-7, with 10 positions matching TRBD2. The CDR3 contains 14 residues. Germline CDR1 SEHNR, CDR2 FQNEAQ (reference sequence). Trimming at V came to 2 bases and at J to 9 bases, leaving 7 bases not matched to a gene.

This clonotype was picked up a small number of times. In DNA, the CDR3 is TGCGCCAGCAGCAACAGGGTGGATTACACTGAAGCTTTCTTT. As protein: CASSNRVDYTEAFF. V and J are TRBV5-1 and TRBJ1-1, with D possibly TRBD1 on 6 matching bases. There are 14 residues in the CDR3. Germline V gene lookup returns CDR1 SGHRS and CDR2 YFSETQ. V dropped 4 bases and J dropped 3 bases, with 13 bases sitting between them.

The chain couples TRBV9 to TRBJ2-6; D uncertain. This CDR3 is built from 16 residues. Deletions cut 0 bases from V and 0 bases from J, with 7 bases between. CDR1 is SGDLS, CDR2 YYNGEE, per germline. The CDR3 protein is CASSVGISSGANVLTF. The CDR3 region has the DNA TGTGCCAGCAGCGTAGGGATATCCTCTGGGGCCAACGTCCTGACTTTC.

This clonotype appeared many times. The chain has TRBV2 and TRBJ2-5, with 12 bases matching TRBD2. CDR1 and CDR2 (germline): SNHLY, FYNNEI. The CDR3 runs to 14 residues. The trim removed 6 bases at V and 5 bases at J, leaving 4 bases unmatched. DNA for the CDR3: TGTGCCAGCAGCGGAGGACTAGCGGGGGAGACCCAGTACTTC. This gives the protein CASSGGLAGETQYF.

J is TRBJ2-6 and V is TRBV5-1; tentatively, D is TRBD2 (6 bases). Germline values: CDR1 SGHRS, CDR2 YFSETQ. With 6 bases removed from V and 0 bases from J, the gap between germline ends came to 16 bases. This CDR3 has 17 residues. CDR3 residues: CASILGTADSGANVLTF. The CDR3 bases are TGCGCCAGCATTCTCGGGACTGCCGACTCTGGGGCCAACGTCCTGACTTTC. Variable domain in full (rest from reference TRBV5-1 and TRBJ2-6): KAGVTQTPRYLIKTRGQQVTLSCSPISGHRSVSWYQQTPGQGLQFLFEYFSETQRNKGNFPGRFSGRQFSNSRSEMNVSTLELGDSALYLCASILGTADSGANVLTFGAGSRLTVL.

J is TRBJ2-3 and V is TRBV19; TRBD1 matches at 11 bases. CDR1 and CDR2 (germline): LNHDA, SQIVND (reference sequence). The J segment lost 10 bases and the V segment lost 6 bases, leaving 12 bases of the junction unmatched. This CDR3 is built from 15 residues. DNA for the CDR3: TGTGCCAGTAGCCCGGGACAGGGGGGAGACATAGCGCAGTATTTT. Its translation is CASSPGQGGDIAQYF.

This chain uses TRBV15 with TRBJ1-2; TRBD1 is a possible D gene (6 bases). The germline CDR1 and CDR2 sequences are LNHNV and YYDKDF (reference sequence). V was shortened by 2 bases and J by 3 bases, with 10 bases between the two germline ends. This CDR3 region has 14 residues. The CDR3 loop is CATSRTGSDYGYTF. CDR3 coding DNA: TGTGCCACCAGCAGAACAGGGAGTGACTATGGCTACACCTTC.

This chain uses TRBV10-3 with TRBJ1-4, with D unresolved. V lost 0 bases, J lost 13 bases, and 6 bases lay in between. Germline assignment: CDR1 ENHRY and CDR2 SYGVKD. This CDR3 contains 11 residues. This CDR3 is CAISESTGLFF. CDR3 nucleotide sequence: TGTGCCATCAGTGAGTCGACGGGACTGTTTTTT.

This rearrangement joins TRBV6-5 to TRBJ2-2; 9 positions match TRBD1. From germline, CDR1 is MNHEY and CDR2 SVGAGI. CDR3 length: 16 residues. With V trimmed by 5 bases and J by 5 bases, 9 bases remained unmatched. The CDR3: CASSPSGQGSTGELFF. The CDR3, as DNA: TGTGCCAGCAGTCCGTCGGGACAGGGTAGTACCGGGGAGCTGTTTTTT.

This clonotype appeared a few times. This chain uses TRBV5-5 with TRBJ2-7, with D hard to call. There are 13 residues in the CDR3. V was shortened by 4 bases and J by 4 bases, with 12 bases between the two germline ends. CDR1 and CDR2 (germline): SGHKS, YYEKEE (reference sequence). CDR3 nucleotides: TGTGCCAGCAGCCCGGTGGATCCTTACGAGCAGTACTTC. It translates to CASSPVDPYEQYF. Drawing the rest from reference TRBV5-5 and TRBJ2-7, the complete variable domain is DAGVTQSPTHLIKTRGQQVTLRCSPISGHKSVSWYQQVLGQGPQFIFQYYEKEERGRGNFPDRFSARQFPNYSSELNVNALLLGDSALYLCASSPVDPYEQYFGPGTRLTVT.

There are many counts of this clonotype. The chain couples TRBV2 to TRBJ2-5; D call uncertain. The CDR3 sequence is 13 residues long. The germline V gene has CDR1 SNHLY and CDR2 FYNNEI. V lost 7 bases and J lost 5, with 14 bases in between. CDR3 sequence (DNA): TGTGCCAGCACCTGGACCCCTATTGAGACCCAGTACTTC. As protein: CASTWTPIETQYF. The full variable domain, with the rest looked up from reference TRBV2 and TRBJ2-5, is EPEVTQTPSHQVTQMGQEVILRCVPISNHLYFYWYRQILGQKVEFLVSFYNNEISEKSEIFDDQFSVERPDGSNFTLKIRSTKLEDSAMYFCASTWTPIETQYFGPGTRLLVL.

This clonotype was seen a handful of times. One junction end does not reproduce the germline sequence, and a read error may be involved. The rearrangement links TRBV12-5 to TRBJ1-3; D gene uncertain. Germline-derived CDR1 and CDR2 are LGHNT and FRNRAP. This CDR3 has 12 amino acids. CDR3 bases: TGTGCTAGTGGTTTGTGGGGAAACCCCATATATTTT. Translated, it gives CASGLWGNPIYF.

There are many counts of this clonotype. The V and J genes are TRBV2 and TRBJ2-5, with 15 bases lining up with TRBD2. J gave up 4 bases and V 8 bases, and 2 bases lay outside the gene matches. Germline CDR1 SNHLY, CDR2 FYNNEI. The CDR3 has 14 residues. DNA for the CDR3: TGTGCCAGCCAGGGACTAGCGGGGGGAGAGACCCAGTACTTC. This translates into CASQGLAGGETQYF. The variable domain in full, with the rest retrieved from reference TRBV2 and TRBJ2-5, is EPEVTQTPSHQVTQMGQEVILRCVPISNHLYFYWYRQILGQKVEFLVSFYNNEISEKSEIFDDQFSVERPDGSNFTLKIRSTKLEDSAMYFCASQGLAGGETQYFGPGTRLLVL.

This clonotype has ten or more counts. The V and J genes are TRBV5-1 and TRBJ2-7; D is ambiguous. The CDR3 contains 12 residues. V was shortened by 5 bases and J by 3 bases, with 9 bases between the two germline ends. The germline gives CDR1 SGHRS, CDR2 YFSETQ. Written as DNA, the CDR3 is TGCGCCAGCAGGTCACAGAACTACGAGCAGTACTTC. It yields the protein CASRSQNYEQYF.

The chain links TRBV10-3 to TRBJ2-6, with 7 bases fitting TRBD1. The germline V gene encodes CDR1 ENHRY and CDR2 SYGVKD. CDR3 length: 15 residues. Trimming removed 6 bases from V and 1 base from J; junction bases left unmatched: 3. CDR3 bases: TGTGCCATCAGAGGGACAGAGTCTGGGGCCAACGTCCTGACTTTC. Its translation is CAIRGTESGANVLTF.

The CDR3 is CASSLEASGGPETQYF. The DNA of the CDR3 is TGTGCCAGCAGCTTGGAAGCTTCAGGGGGGCCAGAGACCCAGTACTTC. V gene TRBV5-6 combines with J gene TRBJ2-5; TRBD1 is a possible D gene (7 bases). Per germline, CDR1 SGHDT and CDR2 YYEEEE. This CDR3 is 16 amino acids long. The germline V and J ends were trimmed by 0 bases and 4 bases, with 16 bases remaining between them.

At least ten counts were recorded for this clonotype. This rearrangement joins TRBV15 to TRBJ1-6; perhaps TRBD1 as D (6 bases). Per the germline V gene, CDR1 is LNHNV and CDR2 is YYDKDF (reference sequence). The CDR3 sequence is 15 residues long. V gave up 0 bases and J gave up 7 bases, with 10 bases separating them. The chain's CDR3 is CATSREGGWNSPLHF. The CDR3 bases are TGTGCCACCAGCAGAGAAGGGGGGTGGAATTCACCCCTCCACTTT.

This clonotype showed up many times. This sequence joins TRBV25-1 and TRBJ1-4; possibly TRBD1 for D (5 bases). The length of the CDR3 is 14 residues. V was trimmed by 6 bases and J by 8 bases, leaving 16 bases between them. Germline assignment: CDR1 MGHDK and CDR2 SYGVNS. For the CDR3, the DNA is TGTGCCAGCAGGCCGGGACTTGGGAAGGAAAAACTGTTTTTT. Its protein is CASRPGLGKEKLFF.

This clonotype was seen a few times. The chain carries TRBV9 and TRBJ2-7; unclear D gene. The germline V gene has CDR1 SGDLS and CDR2 YYNGEE. The CDR3 extends over 14 amino acids. V was pared by 4 bases and J by 6 bases, with 17 bases between. Here the CDR3 DNA reads TGTGCCAGCAGCCTCCGGAGAAAGGGATTCGAGCAGTACTTC. It yields the protein CASSLRRKGFEQYF. The full variable domain, its missing parts supplied by reference TRBV9 and TRBJ2-7, is DSGVTQTPKHLITATGQRVTLRCSPRSGDLSVYWYQQSLDQGLQFLIQYYNGEERAKGNILERFSAQQFPDLHSELNLSSLELGDSALYFCASSLRRKGFEQYFGPGTRLTVT.

This clonotype came up a few times. The CDR3 here is CASSFFGGRANRETQYF. For the CDR3, the DNA is TGTGCCAGCAGCTTTTTTGGTGGGAGGGCTAACCGAGAGACCCAGTACTTC. This chain joins TRBV7-2 and TRBJ2-5, with 7 bases aligning to TRBD2. The CDR3 extends over 17 amino acids. The junction had 14 bases not matched to a gene; V was cut back by 3 bases and J by 4 bases. Germline CDR1 reads SGHTA; CDR2 reads FQGNSA.

This sequence joins TRBV7-2 and TRBJ1-4, with D unclear. This CDR3 contains 14 residues. V lost 5 bases and J lost 6, with 13 bases in between. Germline assignment: CDR1 SGHTA and CDR2 FQGNSA. The CDR3 region has the DNA TGTGCCAGCAGCCGCGGGGTCTCCGATGAAAAACTGTTTTTT. Amino acid sequence: CASSRGVSDEKLFF. Based on the CDR3 plus reference TRBV7-2 and TRBJ1-4, the full variable domain is GAGVSQSPSNKVTEKGKDVELRCDPISGHTALYWYRQSLGQGLEFLIYFQGNSAPDKSGLPSDRFSAERTGGSVSTLTIQRTQQEDSAVYLCASSRGVSDEKLFFGSGTQLSVL.

This clonotype was seen at least ten times. The chain recombines TRBV20-1 with TRBJ2-5; D may be TRBD1 or TRBD2 (6 bases each). Germline CDR1 DFQATT, CDR2 SNEGSKA (reference sequence). Trimming shortened V by 2 bases and J by 5 bases, and 15 bases separated the two germline ends. The length of the CDR3 is 14 residues. The CDR3 here is CSARPRGVDETQYF. Here the CDR3 DNA reads TGCAGTGCTAGACCAAGGGGGGTGGACGAGACCCAGTACTTC.

This rearrangement joins TRBV5-1 to TRBJ2-7; 7 bases match TRBD1. V shed 4 bases and J 7 bases; nucleotides not matched to a gene: 8. Looked up from germline, CDR1 is SGHRS and CDR2 is YFSETQ. CDR3 length: 13 amino acids. CDR3 DNA sequence: TGCGCCAGCAGCATACACGACAGGGTTGAGCAGTACTTC. Its translation: CASSIHDRVEQYF. The variable domain in full, with the rest retrieved from reference TRBV5-1 and TRBJ2-7, is KAGVTQTPRYLIKTRGQQVTLSCSPISGHRSVSWYQQTPGQGLQFLFEYFSETQRNKGNFPGRFSGRQFSNSRSEMNVSTLELGDSALYLCASSIHDRVEQYFGPGTRLTVT.

This chain connects TRBV2 to TRBJ1-2, with D hard to call. The CDR3 runs 13 residues. Germline V lookup: CDR1 SNHLY, CDR2 FYNNEI. Trimming stripped 6 bases from V and 3 bases from J, with 11 bases between. CDR3 loop: CASRGQNHYGYTF. In nucleotides, the CDR3 is TGTGCCAGCAGAGGGCAGAACCACTATGGCTACACCTTC.

The chain combines TRBV7-9 with TRBJ1-1; unclear D gene. Germline V gene lookup returns CDR1 SEHNR and CDR2 FQNEAQ (reference sequence). Trimming removed 6 bases at V and 0 bases at J, with 11 bases between. The CDR3 covers 14 residues. Here the CDR3 reads CASSQRALNTEAFF. CDR3 bases: TGTGCCAGCAGTCAGAGGGCCCTGAACACTGAAGCTTTCTTT. The whole variable domain, remainder taken from reference TRBV7-9 and TRBJ1-1, is DTGVSQNPRHKITKRGQNVTFRCDPISEHNRLYWYRQTLGQGPEFLTYFQNEAQLEKSRLLSDRFSAERPKGSFSTLEIQRTEQGDSAMYLCASSQRALNTEAFFGQGTRLTVV.

The J gene is TRBJ2-5, the V gene TRBV11-2; tentative D call: TRBD1 (6 bases). V lost 4 bases and J lost 3, with 15 bases in between. The germline CDR1 and CDR2 sequences are SGHAT and FQNNGV. The CDR3 loop spans 15 amino acids. The CDR3 region is CASSSPRQEEETQYF. CDR3 sequence (DNA): TGTGCCAGCAGCTCCCCCCGACAGGAAGAAGAGACCCAGTACTTC.

This rearrangement joins TRBV4-1 to TRBJ1-2, with 7 bases lining up with TRBD1. Germline values: CDR1 MGHRA, CDR2 YSYEKL. The CDR3 covers 15 residues. V gave up 2 bases and J gave up 7 bases; unmatched junction bases: 10. CDR3 nucleotide sequence: TGCGCCAGCAGCCAAAACAGGGGATCTTTTTCTGGCTACACCTTC. Its protein product is CASSQNRGSFSGYTF.

The chain couples TRBV4-1 to TRBJ2-5; D may be TRBD2 (5 bases). The CDR3 has 13 amino acids. V was cut by 3 bases and J by 5 bases, with 10 bases left in between. Germline values: CDR1 MGHRA, CDR2 YSYEKL. This chain's CDR3 is CASSQKWEETQYF. The CDR3 DNA sequence: TGCGCCAGCAGCCAGAAGTGGGAGGAGACCCAGTACTTC.

V gene TRBV4-3 combines with J gene TRBJ1-5; the D is unclear. The CDR3 length is 15 residues. Trimming took 2 bases from V and 0 from J, leaving 8 bases between them. Germline CDR1 and CDR2: LGHNA and YSLEER. The CDR3 DNA reads TGCGCCAGCAGCCAATACCTCGCTAGCAATCAGCCCCAGCATTTT. Translated, it gives CASSQYLASNQPQHF.